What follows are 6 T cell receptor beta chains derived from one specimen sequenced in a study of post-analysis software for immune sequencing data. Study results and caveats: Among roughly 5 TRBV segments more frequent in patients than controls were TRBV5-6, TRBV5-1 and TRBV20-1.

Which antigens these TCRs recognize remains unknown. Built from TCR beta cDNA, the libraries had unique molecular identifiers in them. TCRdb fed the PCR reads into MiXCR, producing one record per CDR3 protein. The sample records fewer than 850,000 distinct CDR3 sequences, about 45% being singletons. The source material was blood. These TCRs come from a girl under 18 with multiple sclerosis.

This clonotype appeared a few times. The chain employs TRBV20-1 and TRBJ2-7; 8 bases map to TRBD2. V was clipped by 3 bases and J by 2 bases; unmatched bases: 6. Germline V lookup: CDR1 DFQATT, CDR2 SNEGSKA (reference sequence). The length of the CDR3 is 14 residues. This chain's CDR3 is CSASGREAPYEQYF. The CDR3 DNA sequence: TGCAGTGCTAGTGGGCGGGAGGCACCCTACGAGCAGTACTTC.

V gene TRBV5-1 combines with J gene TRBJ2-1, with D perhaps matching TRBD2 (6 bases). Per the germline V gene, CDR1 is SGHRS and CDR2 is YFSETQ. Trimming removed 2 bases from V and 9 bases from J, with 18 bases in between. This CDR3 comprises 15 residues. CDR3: CASSFSRDSASEQFF. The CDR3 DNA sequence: TGCGCCAGCAGCTTTTCCCGGGACTCCGCTAGTGAGCAGTTCTTC.

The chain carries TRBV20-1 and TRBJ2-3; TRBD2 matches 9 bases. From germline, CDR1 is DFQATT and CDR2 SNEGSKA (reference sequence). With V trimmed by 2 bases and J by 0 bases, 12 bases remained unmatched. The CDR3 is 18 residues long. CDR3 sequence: CSARYFPGTSPSTDTQYF. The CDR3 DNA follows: TGCAGTGCTAGATACTTTCCGGGGACTAGCCCGAGCACAGATACGCAGTATTTT.

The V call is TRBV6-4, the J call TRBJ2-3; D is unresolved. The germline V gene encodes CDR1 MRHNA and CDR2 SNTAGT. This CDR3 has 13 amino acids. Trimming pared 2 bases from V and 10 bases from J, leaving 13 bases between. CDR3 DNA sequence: TGTGCCAGCAGTGACGGTTCATCGGATGCGCAGTATTTT. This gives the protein CASSDGSSDAQYF.

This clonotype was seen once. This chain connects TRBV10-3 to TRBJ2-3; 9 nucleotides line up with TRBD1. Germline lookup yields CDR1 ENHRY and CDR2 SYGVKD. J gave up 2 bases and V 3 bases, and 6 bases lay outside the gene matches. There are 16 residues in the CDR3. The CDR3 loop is CAISETGTGLTDTQYF. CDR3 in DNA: TGTGCCATCAGTGAAACCGGGACAGGGCTCACAGATACGCAGTATTTT.

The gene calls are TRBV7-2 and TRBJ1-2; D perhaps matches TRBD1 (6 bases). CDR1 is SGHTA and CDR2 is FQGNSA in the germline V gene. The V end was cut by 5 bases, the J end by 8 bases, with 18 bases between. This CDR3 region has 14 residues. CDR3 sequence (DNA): TGTGCCAGCAGCCCCGGACAGAGCCCGGCGGGCTACACCTTC. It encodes CASSPGQSPAGYTF.